This T cell receptor (beta chain) was sequenced in a study of T cells in localized non-small cell lung cancer. Points from the study as a whole: One tumor region alone was sequenced, and heterogeneity therefore remains possible.

Clones were sequenced by immunoSEQ multiplex PCR, and TCRdb holds only the in-frame ones, with some missing. This sample has roughly 66,000 clones, with about 90% found just once. As regards this clone: Antigen specificity is unknown.

Germline V gene data show CDR1 as SEHNR and CDR2 as FQNEAQ (reference sequence). Trimming stripped 5 bases from V and 4 bases from J, with 14 bases between. CDR3 size: 14 residues. This sequence was found in a woman aged 40 to 75 with stage I lung adenocarcinoma. This specimen consisted of peripheral blood, obtained before any cancer treatment. V gene TRBV7-9 combines with J gene TRBJ1-1, with D possibly being TRBD1 (5 bases). The CDR3 reads CASSPQGSRTEAFF. The CDR3 bases are TGTGCCAGCAGCCCGCAGGGTTCTCGCACTGAAGCTTTCTTT.